This T cell receptor beta chain was sequenced during a study of blood T cell repertoires in COVID-19. For the study at large: Samples came from the United States, Italy and Spain, spanning acute and convalescent COVID-19. Nucleic acid was either cDNA or gDNA, and it came from T cells, B-cell-depleted T cells, or PBMCs.

In the study's own analysis: Quantification of nucleated cells was approximated via reference gene primer amplification. The repertoire was sequenced with immunoSEQ multiplex PCR; TCRdb's copy has only in-frame clones and lacks some. That table supplies the V and J calls and clone size; D and trimming were determined from the DNA. In the table there are just under 45,000 clones, around 90% of which are singletons. The CDR3 loop spans 12 amino acids. The germline CDR1 and CDR2 sequences are SEHNR and FQNEAQ (reference sequence). V lost 4 bases to trimming and J lost 7 bases, with 10 bases between them.

The TCR originated in a woman over 75 in a cohort sampled during active or convalescent COVID-19. The chain employs TRBV7-9 and TRBJ2-5, with a weak D call TRBD2 (6 bases). Sequencing used peripheral blood. CDR3 region: CASSYPEGTQYF. CDR3 DNA: TGTGCCAGCAGCTACCCGGAGGGGACCCAGTACTTC.